This T cell receptor beta chain was retrieved from a study of blood T cell repertoires in COVID-19. Study details: The United States, Italy and Spain were the sources of the acute and convalescent COVID-19 samples. PBMCs, B-cell-depleted T cells, or T cells were the source of the cDNA or gDNA that made up the material.

The Seattle site enrolled patients during active infection and followed them longitudinally. Per the study methods: Amplification with reference gene primers provided the estimates of nucleated cell counts. The method was immunoSEQ multiplex PCR; TCRdb's version includes in-frame clones alone and lacks a portion of them. V and J calls and clone size are those listed in that table; D and trimming were worked out from the DNA. The sample lists roughly 100,000 clones; 87% were seen once. This CDR3 is 16 amino acids long. Trimming stripped 4 bases from V and 4 bases from J, with 16 bases between. Per the germline V gene, CDR1 is WSHSY and CDR2 is SAAADI.

This sequence was found in a woman in her forties or fifties with COVID-19, enrolled during active disease. The rearrangement uses TRBV10-2 and TRBJ1-4; D not certain. Sequencing was performed on peripheral blood. DNA for the CDR3: TGCGCCAGCAGTGCCGGGCGGGGAGTTGGTAATGAAAAACTGTTTTTT. Amino acids: CASSAGRGVGNEKLFF.